The present T cell receptor (beta chain) was sequenced within a study of T-cell memory formation after mild COVID-19. Overall study: The study found TCR clusters largely donor specific. Study-level points and caveats: Pre-infection memory carried some responding clones, suggesting that cross-reactive memory joined. Day 15 to 85 contracting clones showed balanced CD4/CD8; later expanders leaned CD4+.

TCRdb reanalysed the 5' RACE reads using MiXCR and keeps one entry per CDR3 protein. This sample has about 260,000 distinct CDR3 sequences; roughly 17% occur once, and the top ten carry around 21%. Germline CDR1 reads SGHAT; CDR2 reads FQNNGV. Trimming removed 5 bases from V and 1 base from J; junction bases left unmatched: 13. This CDR3 contains 19 residues. In regard to this clonotype: The antigen is unknown.

The gene calls are TRBV11-2 and TRBJ2-3; TRBD2 matches 12 bases. This receptor was identified in a man aged 18 to 30 who had mild COVID-19 (a few samples of this study predate the infection). Cell type and time point are not known. Sequenced: PBMCs or a T cell subset sorted from them (not recorded which). The CDR3 DNA is TGTGCCAGCAGCCCAACTAGCGGGGGGACTTCCCCTCGCACAGATACGCAGTATTTT. The encoded protein is CASSPTSGGTSPRTDTQYF.